The 14 T cell receptor beta chains reported below all come from one sample, sequenced in a study of blood T cell repertoires in COVID-19. The repertoire was sequenced with immunoSEQ multiplex PCR; TCRdb's copy has only in-frame clones and lacks some. Altogether some 200,000 clones are present, about four fifths being singletons, with the ten largest covering over 9.5%. Material for sequencing was peripheral blood. These receptors all stem from a woman at least 80 years old with acute or convalescent COVID-19.

Only a few counts were recorded for this clone. The V and J genes are TRBV11-3 and TRBJ2-7, with no clear D. The CDR3 is 11 residues long. The V gene's germline CDR1 is SGHNT and CDR2 YENEEA. V was pared by 8 bases and J by 4 bases, with 9 bases between. The CDR3 is CASRSAYEQYF. CDR3 coding DNA: TGTGCCAGCCGGTCTGCGTACGAGCAGTACTTC.

This clone appeared a few times. This chain connects TRBV11-2 to TRBJ1-1; D is unresolved. This CDR3 contains 12 residues. Germline lookup yields CDR1 SGHAT and CDR2 FQNNGV. The ends were cut back, 3 bases at V and 5 bases at J, with 7 bases in the middle. CDR3 sequence: CASSFSRTEAFF. The CDR3, as DNA: TGTGCCAGCAGCTTTTCTCGTACTGAAGCTTTCTTT.

This clone was recorded only once. V and J are TRBV7-2 and TRBJ1-3, with D hard to call. This CDR3 region has 15 residues. The V and J ends lost 1 base and 0 bases respectively, with 7 bases between them. Per the germline V gene, CDR1 is SGHTA and CDR2 is FQGNSA. CDR3 in amino acids: CASSLGETSGNTIYF. Here the CDR3 DNA reads TGTGCCAGCAGCTTAGGCGAAACCTCTGGAAACACCATATATTTT. Full variable domain (missing parts from reference TRBV7-2 and TRBJ1-3): GAGVSQSPSNKVTEKGKDVELRCDPISGHTALYWYRQSLGQGLEFLIYFQGNSAPDKSGLPSDRFSAERTGGSVSTLTIQRTQQEDSAVYLCASSLGETSGNTIYFGEGSWLTVV.

The chain has TRBV12-5 and TRBJ1-6; D might be TRBD1 (5 bases). The germline CDR1 and CDR2 sequences are LGHNT and FRNRAP. The CDR3 extends over 14 amino acids. V was cut by 1 base and J by 7 bases, with 8 bases left in between. DNA for the CDR3: TGTGCTAGTGGTTTGGAACCAGGGAATTCACCCCTCCACTTT. It codes for CASGLEPGNSPLHF.

The V gene is TRBV6-1, the J gene TRBJ2-6; D gene unclear. Trimming pared 5 bases from V and 0 bases from J, leaving 5 bases between. This CDR3 contains 14 residues. The germline V gene has CDR1 MNHNS and CDR2 SASEGT. The chain's CDR3 is CASSSISGANVLTF. The CDR3 DNA reads TGTGCCAGCAGTTCCATCTCTGGGGCCAACGTCCTGACTTTC.

The V gene is TRBV11-1, the J gene TRBJ2-6; D is possibly TRBD2 (5 bases). The CDR3 has 15 amino acids. With 5 bases removed from V and 0 bases from J, the gap between germline ends came to 8 bases. Germline values: CDR1 SGHAT, CDR2 FQDESV (reference sequence). CDR3: CASSHGDSGANVLTF. CDR3 coding DNA: TGTGCCAGCAGCCACGGGGACTCTGGGGCCAACGTCCTGACTTTC.

This clone was picked up a small number of times. The chain links TRBV7-9 to TRBJ1-2; D may be TRBD1 (6 bases). This CDR3 comprises 13 residues. V lost 0 bases, J lost 5 bases, and 7 bases lay in between. The germline V gene has CDR1 SEHNR and CDR2 FQNEAQ (reference sequence). As DNA, the CDR3 is TGTGCCAGCAGCTTAGCTACAGGGTATGGCTACACCTTC. It is translated as CASSLATGYGYTF. Drawing the rest from reference TRBV7-9 and TRBJ1-2, the complete variable domain is DTGVSQNPRHKITKRGQNVTFRCDPISEHNRLYWYRQTLGQGPEFLTYFQNEAQLEKSRLLSDRFSAERPKGSFSTLEIQRTEQGDSAMYLCASSLATGYGYTFGSGTRLTVV.

The V gene is TRBV18, the J gene TRBJ1-2; D is unresolved. Germline CDR1 reads KGHSH; CDR2 reads LQKENI. The CDR3 totals 16 residues. V was pared by 1 base and J by 5 bases, with 17 bases between. The CDR3 here is CASSPQGGEGIYGYTF. The CDR3 DNA reads TGTGCCAGCTCACCACAAGGAGGCGAGGGAATATATGGCTACACCTTC.

The chain has TRBV19 and TRBJ1-4, with a weak D call TRBD1 (5 bases). Germline CDR1 LNHDA, CDR2 SQIVND (reference sequence). This CDR3 spans 15 amino acids. Trimming removed 9 bases from V and 2 bases from J, with 16 bases in between. The CDR3 is CASRPQGLTNEKLFF. Written as DNA, the CDR3 is TGTGCCAGCAGACCCCAGGGCTTGACTAATGAAAAACTGTTTTTT.

V usage is TRBV25-1 and J usage is TRBJ2-2; 8 bases are shared with TRBD1. CDR1 and CDR2 (germline): MGHDK, SYGVNS. Unmatched junction bases numbered 12, after V lost 2 bases and J lost 4 bases. CDR3 length equals 18 residues. The CDR3 DNA reads as TGTGCCAGCAGTGAACGGGCAGGGGGCGCGAGGGGCACCGGGGAGCTGTTTTTT. Its protein product is CASSERAGGARGTGELFF.

The chain links TRBV19 to TRBJ1-3, with D hard to call. Germline V CDR1 and CDR2: LNHDA, SQIVND (reference sequence). This CDR3 has 15 residues. Trimming took off 3 bases at V and 0 bases at J, with 9 bases between the two ends. The CDR3: CASSIRGDSGNTIYF. CDR3 bases: TGTGCCAGTAGTATTCGGGGTGACTCTGGAAACACCATATATTTT. Full variable domain (rest looked up from reference TRBV19 and TRBJ1-3): DGGITQSPKYLFRKEGQNVTLSCEQNLNHDAMYWYRQDPGQGLRLIYYSQIVNDFQKGDIAEGYSVSREKKESFPLTVTSAQKNPTAFYLCASSIRGDSGNTIYFGEGSWLTVV.

The genes are TRBV28 and TRBJ1-2; 7 positions agree with TRBD1. The length of the CDR3 is 14 residues. Per the germline V gene, CDR1 is MDHEN and CDR2 is SYDVKM. With V trimmed by 6 bases and J by 12 bases, 16 bases remained unmatched. The CDR3 DNA reads TGTGCCAGCAGGACAGGGATTGGGCTAATTGGGGACACCTTC. This translates into CASRTGIGLIGDTF.

V and J are TRBV5-6 and TRBJ2-7; D not resolved. The CDR3 contains 13 residues. Germline CDR1 reads SGHDT; CDR2 reads YYEEEE. V was cut by 3 bases and J by 1 base, with 8 bases left in between. CDR3 nucleotide sequence: TGTGCCAGCAGCTCCCGGGTTTCCTACGAGCAGTACTTC. It encodes CASSSRVSYEQYF.

This clone was counted a single time. The chain joins TRBV11-1 to TRBJ2-7; 8 bases line up with TRBD1. The CDR3 spans 14 residues. V shed 5 bases and J 2 bases; nucleotides not matched to a gene: 5. Per germline, CDR1 SGHAT and CDR2 FQDESV (reference sequence). DNA of the CDR3: TGTGCCAGCAGCCCACAGGGGGGTACCTACGAGCAGTACTTC. Protein: CASSPQGGTYEQYF.